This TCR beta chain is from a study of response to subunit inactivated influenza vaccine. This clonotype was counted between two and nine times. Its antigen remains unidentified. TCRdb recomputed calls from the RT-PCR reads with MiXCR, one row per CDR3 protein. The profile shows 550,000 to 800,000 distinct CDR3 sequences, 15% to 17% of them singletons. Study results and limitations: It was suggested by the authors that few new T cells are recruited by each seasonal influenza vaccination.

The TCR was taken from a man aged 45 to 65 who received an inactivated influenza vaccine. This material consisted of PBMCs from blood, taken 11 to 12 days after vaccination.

CDR3 nucleotide sequence: TGTGCCAGCAGCAAAGAGAACACTGAAGCTTTCTTT. This sequence encodes CASSKENTEAFF. The chain is built from TRBV21-1 and TRBJ1-1. TRBV21-1 is classified as a pseudogene. The CDR3 runs 12 residues.